This T cell receptor beta chain was retrieved from a study of low-dose radiotherapy and immunotherapy resistance in tumors. Germline-derived CDR1 and CDR2 are MDHEN and SYDVKM. J was trimmed by 3 bases and V by 2 bases; bases with no gene match: 4. CDR3 length: 15 amino acids. First-strand cDNA used TRAV- and TRBV-specific primers, covering alpha and beta chains. TCRs were put through approximately 21 PCR cycles of amplification with Phusion. A constant-region primer and the V-primer adapter served as the primer pair. TCRdb used MiXCR to reprocess the reads, holding one entry per CDR3 protein. The table lists 7,500 to 9,000 distinct CDR3 sequences, 69% of them singletons.

The genes are TRBV28 and TRBJ1-5; 7 nucleotides agree with TRBD1. This receptor was identified in a human donor with advanced metastatic prostate, ovarian, gallbladder or colorectal cancer (not recorded which). This table probably holds off-target reads from a library built for another chain. The DNA for the CDR3 is TGTGCCAGCAGTTTACGGGGACAGCCCAATCAGCCCCAGCATTTT. The encoded protein is CASSLRGQPNQPQHF.